The 30 T cell receptor beta chains below were found in one sample sequenced in a study of blood T cell repertoires in COVID-19. Using immunoSEQ multiplex PCR, the repertoire was profiled, and TCRdb retains in-frame clones only, with some absent. The top ten hold about 4% of the sample, which has around 260,000 clones, 88% seen once. Material for sequencing was peripheral blood. These receptors all come from a man aged 60 to 75 who had recovered from COVID-19.

This chain connects TRBV9 to TRBJ2-1; 7 nucleotides align to TRBD1. J was trimmed by 4 bases and V by 4 bases; bases with no gene match: 11. The V gene's germline CDR1 is SGDLS and CDR2 YYNGEE. The CDR3 is 16 residues long. This CDR3 is CASSLATGQLYNEQFF. The CDR3 DNA is TGTGCCAGCAGCCTGGCGACGGGACAGTTATACAATGAGCAGTTCTTC. Drawing the rest from reference TRBV9 and TRBJ2-1, the complete variable domain is DSGVTQTPKHLITATGQRVTLRCSPRSGDLSVYWYQQSLDQGLQFLIQYYNGEERAKGNILERFSAQQFPDLHSELNLSSLELGDSALYFCASSLATGQLYNEQFFGPGTRLTVL.

The rearrangement uses TRBV7-3 and TRBJ2-5, with 7 bases lining up with TRBD1. CDR3 length: 14 amino acids. J gave up 4 bases and V 4 bases, and 6 bases lay outside the gene matches. The germline V gene has CDR1 SGHTA and CDR2 FQGTGA. The CDR3 reads CASSSTGLGETQYF. CDR3 sequence (DNA): TGTGCCAGCAGCTCGACAGGGCTAGGAGAGACCCAGTACTTC.

DNA of the CDR3: TGTGCCAGCAGCCGCGCTAGCCTCCTCGAGCAGTACTTC. Translation: CASSRASLLEQYF. The rearrangement joins TRBV7-2 to TRBJ2-7, with D tentatively TRBD2 (5 bases). Deletions cut 5 bases from V and 6 bases from J, with 14 bases between. This CDR3 is built from 13 residues. The germline CDR1 and CDR2 sequences are SGHTA and FQGNSA.

The chain links TRBV6-5 to TRBJ1-1; 10 bases match TRBD1. CDR3 length: 15 amino acids. Per germline, CDR1 MNHEY and CDR2 SVGAGI. V was clipped by 5 bases and J by 3 bases; unmatched bases: 6. CDR3 amino acids: CASSTTGQGDTEAFF. The CDR3 region has the DNA TGTGCCAGCAGTACCACCGGACAGGGGGACACTGAAGCTTTCTTT.

This clone occurred a few times. V is TRBV7-9 and J is TRBJ2-1; 9 bases match TRBD1. Germline CDR1 is SEHNR and CDR2 is FQNEAQ (reference sequence). V lost 5 bases, J lost 2 bases, and 10 bases stayed unmatched. This CDR3 spans 17 amino acids. CDR3 amino acids: CASSPLHGTGTYNEQFF. CDR3 bases: TGTGCCAGCAGCCCCCTACATGGGACAGGGACCTACAATGAGCAGTTCTTC.

In this sample, this clone turned up a few times. V is TRBV21-1 and J is TRBJ1-6; TRBD1 was called by the table and not checked on the DNA. TRBV21-1 is an annotated pseudogene. CDR3 length equals 15 residues. CDR3 amino acids: CASSKVPFYNSPLHF. CDR3 DNA sequence: TGTGCCAGCAGCAAAGTCCCATTCTATAATTCACCCCTCCACTTT.

J is TRBJ2-5 and V is TRBV6-5, with 7 bases lining up with TRBD1. Per the germline V gene, CDR1 is MNHEY and CDR2 is SVGAGI. Unmatched junction bases numbered 16, after V lost 6 bases and J lost 9 bases. The CDR3 has 15 residues. This CDR3 is CASSGTEQLLRAQYF. The CDR3 DNA follows: TGTGCCAGCAGCGGGACAGAGCAGCTTCTTAGGGCCCAGTACTTC.

This chain joins TRBV7-2 and TRBJ1-1, with 7 positions matching TRBD1. Trimming took 5 bases from V and 5 from J; bases not matched to a gene: 11. This CDR3 has 15 amino acids. Germline V CDR1 and CDR2: SGHTA, FQGNSA. The CDR3 protein is CASSPETGRTTEAFF. CDR3 nucleotides: TGTGCCAGCAGCCCCGAGACAGGGCGAACGACTGAAGCTTTCTTT.

This clone was detected a few times. The rearrangement joins TRBV10-1 to TRBJ1-2, with TRBD1 matching over 7 bases. With 6 bases clipped from V and 4 bases from J, the junction kept 2 bases outside the gene matches. The germline V gene encodes CDR1 WNHNN and CDR2 SYGVQD (reference sequence). The CDR3 runs 12 residues. CDR3 DNA: TGCGCCAGCAGCCGGGACAGCTATGGCTACACCTTC. This gives the protein CASSRDSYGYTF.

This chain links TRBV6-5 with TRBJ1-6; D perhaps matches TRBD1 (5 bases). V was clipped by 7 bases and J by 8 bases, with 18 bases between them. Germline-derived CDR1 and CDR2 are MNHEY and SVGAGI. The length of the CDR3 is 15 residues. CDR3 in amino acids: CASTERVKGDSPLHF. In DNA form, the CDR3 reads TGTGCCAGCACCGAGCGGGTAAAAGGGGATTCACCCCTCCACTTT.

This sequence joins TRBV25-1 and TRBJ1-6; no firm D call. This CDR3 is 15 amino acids long. V lost 6 bases, J lost 0 bases, and 9 bases lay in between. Germline-derived CDR1 and CDR2 are MGHDK and SYGVNS. CDR3 coding DNA: TGTGCCAGCAGGGGAGAGAACTCCTATAATTCACCCCTCCACTTT. It codes for CASRGENSYNSPLHF.

V and J are TRBV6-6 and TRBJ1-3; 8 nucleotides match TRBD1. CDR3 length: 16 residues. V lost 2 bases and J lost 3; bases outside the gene matches: 6. Per the germline V gene, CDR1 is MNHNY and CDR2 is SVGAGI (reference sequence). CDR3 residues: CASSYRLDRDGNTIYF. CDR3 DNA: TGTGCCAGCAGTTACCGCCTGGACAGGGATGGAAACACCATATATTTT.

This chain connects TRBV9 to TRBJ2-3; TRBD1 matches 11 bases. The germline V gene has CDR1 SGDLS and CDR2 YYNGEE. This CDR3 has 16 amino acids. J was trimmed by 1 base and V by 5 bases; bases with no gene match: 6. The CDR3 region has the DNA TGTGCCAGCAGTGCACAGGGACAGGGGGGCACAGATACGCAGTATTTT. This translates into CASSAQGQGGTDTQYF. Variable domain in full (rest from reference TRBV9 and TRBJ2-3): DSGVTQTPKHLITATGQRVTLRCSPRSGDLSVYWYQQSLDQGLQFLIQYYNGEERAKGNILERFSAQQFPDLHSELNLSSLELGDSALYFCASSAQGQGGTDTQYFGPGTRLTVL.

The chain has TRBV7-3 and TRBJ2-1, with 10 bases that match TRBD2. CDR1 and CDR2 (germline): SGHTA, FQGTGA. The V and J ends lost 5 bases and 7 bases, in that order; junction bases with no gene match: 8. The CDR3 is 15 amino acids. The CDR3 DNA is TGTGCCAGCAGCCTCTCGCCAGCGGGGGGGAATGAGCAGTTCTTC. It codes for CASSLSPAGGNEQFF.

The V call is TRBV2, the J call TRBJ2-1, with a tentative D call TRBD2 (6 bases). Germline CDR1 reads SNHLY; CDR2 reads FYNNEI. Trimming shortened V by 6 bases and J by 0 bases, and 15 bases separated the two germline ends. The CDR3 contains 16 residues. The CDR3 sequence is CASSSRDSSSYNEQFF. For the CDR3, the DNA is TGTGCCAGCAGCTCTCGGGACTCAAGCTCCTACAATGAGCAGTTCTTC. The full variable domain, with the rest looked up from reference TRBV2 and TRBJ2-1, is EPEVTQTPSHQVTQMGQEVILRCVPISNHLYFYWYRQILGQKVEFLVSFYNNEISEKSEIFDDQFSVERPDGSNFTLKIRSTKLEDSAMYFCASSSRDSSSYNEQFFGPGTRLTVL.

The rearrangement uses TRBV7-6 and TRBJ2-5; the match to TRBD1 covers 9 bases. The CDR3 has 16 residues. The germline CDR1 and CDR2 sequences are SGHVS and FNYEAQ. J gave up 2 bases and V 3 bases, and 7 bases lay outside the gene matches. The CDR3 is CASSLASGTGQETQYF. Here the CDR3 DNA reads TGTGCCAGCAGCTTGGCCTCCGGGACAGGGCAAGAGACCCAGTACTTC.

The genes are TRBV6-2 or TRBV6-3 and TRBJ1-1; D not certain. Trimming stripped 0 bases from V and 0 bases from J, with 8 bases between. Germline-derived CDR1 and CDR2 are MNHEY and SVGEGT. This CDR3 contains 15 residues. The DNA of the CDR3 is TGTGCCAGCAGTTACTCCAGGCTGATGAACACTGAAGCTTTCTTT. It encodes CASSYSRLMNTEAFF.

The chain couples TRBV4-1 to TRBJ1-4; D is ambiguous. The CDR3 has 19 amino acids. From germline, CDR1 is MGHRA and CDR2 YSYEKL. V lost 0 bases to trimming and J lost 7 bases, with 24 bases between them. The CDR3 nucleotides are TGCGCCAGCAGCCAAGAACGGGATCGGGTTGTTAGTGGTGGTGAAAAACTGTTTTTT. Protein product: CASSQERDRVVSGGEKLFF.

This chain joins TRBV5-6 and TRBJ1-1; D perhaps matches TRBD1 (6 bases). This CDR3 comprises 14 residues. V was cut by 4 bases and J by 5 bases, with 15 bases left in between. CDR1 is SGHDT, CDR2 YYEEEE, per germline. Here the CDR3 reads CASSQQGVQTEAFF. The CDR3 nucleotides read TGTGCCAGCAGCCAACAGGGTGTACAGACTGAAGCTTTCTTT.

V and J are TRBV7-2 and TRBJ1-4, with a weak D call TRBD1 (6 bases). Germline V gene sequence: CDR1 SGHTA, CDR2 FQGNSA. The V gene lost 1 base and the J gene lost 2 bases, with 11 bases spanning the gap. This CDR3 has 16 amino acids. CDR3 protein: CASSLVRGSTNEKLFF. CDR3 nucleotides: TGTGCCAGCAGCTTAGTCAGGGGATCGACTAATGAAAAACTGTTTTTT.

V and J are TRBV6-2 or TRBV6-3 and TRBJ1-2, with unresolved D. The CDR3 has 14 residues. V was cut by 4 bases and J by 4 bases, with 13 bases left in between. Germline V gives CDR1 MNHEY, CDR2 SVGEGT. Here the CDR3 reads CASSWRKISYGYTF. In DNA form, the CDR3 reads TGTGCCAGCAGTTGGAGAAAGATAAGCTATGGCTACACCTTC.

The V call is TRBV12-3 or TRBV12-4, the J call TRBJ1-5, with a tentative D call TRBD1 (6 bases). CDR3 length equals 13 residues. V was shortened by 5 bases and J by 4 bases, with 9 bases between the two germline ends. The CDR3 DNA follows: TGTGCCAGCAGTCCTAGGGGGAATCAGCCCCAGCATTTT. As protein: CASSPRGNQPQHF.

This chain joins TRBV30 and TRBJ2-3, with 9 positions matching TRBD2. CDR1 and CDR2 (germline): GTSNPN, SVGIG (reference sequence). This CDR3 spans 15 amino acids. V was clipped by 2 bases and J by 4 bases; unmatched bases: 7. CDR3 loop: CAWSHSGGRSDTQYF. The CDR3 region has the DNA TGTGCCTGGAGTCACAGCGGGGGGAGGTCAGATACGCAGTATTTT.

The genes are TRBV6-6 and TRBJ2-7; weak D call: TRBD1 (6 bases). The CDR3 is 13 residues long. Germline V lookup: CDR1 MNHNY, CDR2 SVGAGI (reference sequence). V lost 2 bases and J lost 6, with 11 bases in between. DNA of the CDR3: TGTGCCAGCAGTTACGGAAGCAGGGGCGAGCAGTACTTC. This translates into CASSYGSRGEQYF.

The V and J genes are TRBV9 and TRBJ1-3; D unclear. The CDR3 runs 18 residues. In germline, CDR1 is SGDLS, CDR2 YYNGEE. V lost 0 bases to trimming and J lost 0 bases, with 16 bases between them. This CDR3 is CASSVDPGGGYSGNTIYF. CDR3 DNA: TGTGCCAGCAGCGTAGACCCGGGAGGAGGTTACTCTGGAAACACCATATATTTT.

The chain joins TRBV7-3 to TRBJ1-5; D not resolved. Deletions cut 1 base from V and 5 bases from J, with 15 bases between. The CDR3 runs 16 residues. Germline-derived CDR1 and CDR2 are SGHTA and FQGTGA. In nucleotides, the CDR3 is TGTGCCAGCAGCTTAATTTATCGGGGTAGTCATCAGCCCCAGCATTTT. This encodes CASSLIYRGSHQPQHF.

This chain links TRBV12-3 or TRBV12-4 with TRBJ1-3; tentative D call: TRBD1 (5 bases). V was clipped by 5 bases and J by 14 bases, with 19 bases between them. This CDR3 region has 13 residues. The CDR3 DNA follows: TGTGCCAGCAGTCCAGGACACTTTGGAGAGGTATATTTT. Its protein product is CASSPGHFGEVYF.

The rearrangement joins TRBV4-2 to TRBJ2-1, with TRBD2 matching over 12 bases. V shed 3 bases and J 8 bases; nucleotides not matched to a gene: 14. The CDR3 has 18 residues. In germline, CDR1 is LGHNA, CDR2 YNFKEQ. This CDR3 is CASSQPRGLAGGPDEQFF. DNA for the CDR3: TGTGCCAGCAGCCAGCCTCGGGGCCTAGCGGGGGGGCCCGATGAGCAGTTCTTC.

This chain connects TRBV19 to TRBJ2-7, with 9 bases that match TRBD2. This CDR3 contains 13 residues. CDR1 and CDR2 (germline): LNHDA, SQIVND (reference sequence). V shed 6 bases, J shed 2 bases, and the junction held 2 bases outside the gene matches. As DNA, the CDR3 is TGTGCCAGTAGCGTAGCGGGGGCCTACGAGCAGTACTTC. Protein sequence: CASSVAGAYEQYF.

This clone was picked up one time. The chain recombines TRBV19 with TRBJ2-7; D is unresolved. Trimming cost V 6 bases and J 6 bases, with 12 bases left between them. The CDR3 is 12 amino acids. Germline V gene data show CDR1 as LNHDA and CDR2 as SQIVND (reference sequence). This CDR3 is CASSTSGSEQYF. CDR3 nucleotides: TGTGCCAGTAGCACCTCGGGTAGCGAGCAGTACTTC.